The 22 T cell receptor beta chains below were found in one sample sequenced in a study of early T cells in non-severe SARS-CoV-2 infection. Via MiXCR, TCRdb re-called the 5' RACE reads, giving one row per CDR3 protein. The repertoire holds about 71,000 distinct CDR3 sequences, with roughly 12% as singletons. Sample: whole blood, taken at baseline. The receptor set was obtained from an adult who was a healthcare worker with PCR-confirmed SARS-CoV-2 infection or an uninfected control (not recorded which).

The CDR3 sequence: CSARTGGTDTQYF. For the CDR3, the DNA is TGCAGTGCTCGGACAGGGGGTACAGATACGCAGTATTTT. This chain uses TRBV20-1 with TRBJ2-3; 10 bases align to TRBD1. Germline lookup yields CDR1 DFQATT and CDR2 SNEGSKA (reference sequence). J gave up 3 bases and V 5 bases, and 2 bases lay outside the gene matches. The CDR3 consists of 13 residues.

This chain connects TRBV28 to TRBJ1-2; no clear D. The germline V and J ends were trimmed by 3 bases and 3 bases, with 5 bases remaining between them. There are 12 residues in the CDR3. The germline V gene encodes CDR1 MDHEN and CDR2 SYDVKM. The DNA of the CDR3 is TGTGCCAGCAGTTTGGGCTACTATGGCTACACCTTC. Translating it yields CASSLGYYGYTF.

V is TRBV12-3 or TRBV12-4 and J is TRBJ1-5, with no clear D. The CDR3 extends over 13 amino acids. Trimming cost V 3 bases and J 5 bases, with 8 bases left between them. The chain's CDR3 is CASSLVGDQPQHF. For the CDR3, the DNA is TGTGCCAGCAGTTTGGTAGGAGATCAGCCCCAGCATTTT.

This clonotype was recorded a few times. This sequence joins TRBV11-2 and TRBJ1-3; maybe TRBD1 (6 bases). Deletions cut 5 bases from V and 3 bases from J, with 11 bases between. CDR1 is SGHAT, CDR2 FQNNGV, per germline. This CDR3 has 14 amino acids. This chain's CDR3 is CASSHRDYGNTIYF. CDR3 sequence (DNA): TGTGCCAGCAGCCACAGGGACTATGGAAACACCATATATTTT. The full variable domain, completed using reference TRBV11-2 and TRBJ1-3, is EAGVAQSPRYKIIEKRQSVAFWCNPISGHATLYWYQQILGQGPKLLIQFQNNGVVDDSQLPKDRFSAERLKGVDSTLKIQPAKLEDSAVYLCASSHRDYGNTIYFGEGSWLTVV.

This clonotype has ten or more counts. The V and J genes are TRBV4-1 and TRBJ2-1, with D tentatively TRBD1 or TRBD2 (5 bases each). Germline loops: CDR1 MGHRA, CDR2 YSYEKL. V lost 4 bases and J 4 bases, leaving 17 bases between the germline ends. The CDR3 has 16 amino acids. This chain's CDR3 is CASSREGLRLYNEQFF. CDR3 nucleotides: TGCGCCAGCAGCCGCGAGGGGCTCCGATTGTACAATGAGCAGTTCTTC.

This clonotype was observed a handful of times. This chain connects TRBV7-6 to TRBJ1-3; no reliable D call. V dropped 2 bases and J dropped 1 base, with 15 bases sitting between them. Germline CDR1 and CDR2: SGHVS and FNYEAQ. The CDR3 extends over 17 amino acids. CDR3 nucleotides: TGTGCCAGCAGCTTAACTTTTACGGGTGATTCTGGAAACACCATATATTTT. Translation gives CASSLTFTGDSGNTIYF. Looking up the rest from reference TRBV7-6 and TRBJ1-3 gives the full variable domain: GAGVSQSPRYKVTKRGQDVALRCDPISGHVSLYWYRQALGQGPEFLTYFNYEAQQDKSGLPNDRFSAERPEGSISTLTIQRTEQRDSAMYRCASSLTFTGDSGNTIYFGEGSWLTVV.

This chain links TRBV28 with TRBJ2-7; D may be TRBD1 (6 bases). Germline loops: CDR1 MDHEN, CDR2 SYDVKM. Trimming stripped 10 bases from V and 4 bases from J, with 17 bases between. CDR3 size: 13 residues. The CDR3 DNA reads as TGTGCCACCACCCCCCCCAGGGGATACGAGCAGTACTTC. This codes for CATTPPRGYEQYF.

This clonotype was recorded many times. This rearrangement joins TRBV28 to TRBJ2-7, with 7 bases matching TRBD1. J gave up 3 bases and V 5 bases, and 13 bases lay outside the gene matches. Germline loops: CDR1 MDHEN, CDR2 SYDVKM. The CDR3 runs 16 residues. The chain's CDR3 is CASSPPTGLDFYEQYF. The CDR3 bases are TGTGCCAGCAGTCCACCGACAGGGTTGGATTTCTACGAGCAGTACTTC.

This sequence joins TRBV20-1 and TRBJ2-1, with 8 bases identical to TRBD2. Germline CDR1 is DFQATT and CDR2 is SNEGSKA (reference sequence). The CDR3 length is 16 residues. Trimming removed 6 bases from V and 4 bases from J; junction bases left unmatched: 14. DNA of the CDR3: TGCAGTGCAAACGCGGGCGGGGGGTCTACTTACAATGAGCAGTTCTTC. Translation: CSANAGGGSTYNEQFF.

This clonotype was counted at least ten times. The chain joins TRBV6-1 to TRBJ1-2; perhaps TRBD1 as D (5 bases). The V end was cut by 0 bases, the J end by 8 bases, with 16 bases between. Germline values: CDR1 MNHNS, CDR2 SASEGT. The CDR3 is 15 amino acids. As DNA, the CDR3 is TGTGCCAGCAGTGAAGCTCTCCGGACGGGGGGAGGCTACACCTTC. Translated: CASSEALRTGGGYTF.

In this sample, this clonotype turned up many times. The V call is TRBV28, the J call TRBJ2-5; 8 bases map to TRBD2. V was clipped by 6 bases and J by 5 bases; unmatched bases: 11. The V gene's germline CDR1 is MDHEN and CDR2 SYDVKM. The CDR3 covers 15 residues. CDR3 region: CASSRPNGGVETQYF. The CDR3 nucleotides read TGTGCCAGCAGCCGCCCAAACGGGGGGGTGGAGACCCAGTACTTC.

This clonotype was seen a few times. The chain employs TRBV7-2 and TRBJ2-1; D tentatively fits TRBD1 or TRBD2 (5 bases each). Germline V CDR1 and CDR2: SGHTA, FQGNSA. CDR3 length: 15 residues. Trimming stripped 7 bases from V and 5 bases from J, with 18 bases between. DNA of the CDR3: TGTGCCAGCACCCGAACCCGGGACGGCAACAATGAGCAGTTCTTC. This codes for CASTRTRDGNNEQFF.

This clonotype has more than one count but fewer than ten. This sequence joins TRBV6-2 or TRBV6-3 and TRBJ2-4, with D perhaps matching TRBD1 (6 bases). V lost 3 bases to trimming and J lost 8 bases, with 17 bases between them. Germline V CDR1 and CDR2: MNHEY, SVGEGT. This CDR3 is 15 amino acids long. CDR3 coding DNA: TGTGCCAGCAGTTATTCCAGGGGCCACGGGGACATTCAGTACTTC. It codes for CASSYSRGHGDIQYF.

This clonotype was seen a few times. J is TRBJ2-1 and V is TRBV15, with D perhaps matching TRBD2 (5 bases). CDR3 size: 15 residues. CDR1 LNHNV and CDR2 YYDKDF come from the germline V gene (reference sequence). Trimming removed 0 bases at V and 5 bases at J, with 11 bases between. Here the CDR3 reads CATSRDQRAHNEQFF. The CDR3 DNA reads as TGTGCCACCAGCAGAGATCAGAGGGCGCACAATGAGCAGTTCTTC.

The chain recombines TRBV11-2 with TRBJ1-3; TRBD1 agrees at 7 bases. V shed 5 bases, J shed 3 bases, and the junction held 19 bases outside the gene matches. The CDR3 has 19 amino acids. Germline CDR1 SGHAT, CDR2 FQNNGV. The CDR3 DNA follows: TGTGCCAGCAGCCGCCCGCCGGGACAGCACCCCGATGTTGGAAACACCATATATTTT. Translating gives CASSRPPGQHPDVGNTIYF.

This clonotype has ten or more counts. The chain has TRBV12-3 or TRBV12-4 and TRBJ2-3; D remains ambiguous. V was trimmed by 7 bases and J by 0 bases, leaving 17 bases between them. The CDR3 runs to 16 residues. Written as DNA, the CDR3 is TGTGCCAGCAATGAACGAGGCCTTACTAGCACAGATACGCAGTATTTT. Translation gives CASNERGLTSTDTQYF.

This clonotype was picked up a small number of times. The chain joins TRBV5-6 to TRBJ2-7; the D call may be TRBD1 or TRBD2 (5 bases each). Trimming removed 3 bases at V and 6 bases at J, with 16 bases between. The germline V gene encodes CDR1 SGHDT and CDR2 YYEEEE. The CDR3 consists of 14 residues. For the CDR3, the DNA is TGTGCCAGCAGCTGGGGGACGGTGAGGGTCGAGCAGTACTTC. Translating it yields CASSWGTVRVEQYF. Complete variable domain (other parts from reference TRBV5-6 and TRBJ2-7): DAGVTQSPTHLIKTRGQQVTLRCSPKSGHDTVSWYQQALGQGPQFIFQYYEEEERQRGNFPDRFSGHQFPNYSSELNVNALLLGDSALYLCASSWGTVRVEQYFGPGTRLTVT.

This clonotype has at least ten counts. The chain combines TRBV28 with TRBJ2-3; D might be TRBD2 (5 bases). Germline values: CDR1 MDHEN, CDR2 SYDVKM. The V end was cut by 3 bases, the J end by 3 bases, with 7 bases between. This CDR3 is built from 13 residues. The DNA of the CDR3 is TGTGCCAGCAGTTTGGGAGCAACAGATACGCAGTATTTT. It is translated as CASSLGATDTQYF.

This clonotype has a count of ten or more. The rearrangement links TRBV20-1 to TRBJ2-7, with D perhaps matching TRBD1 (6 bases). Germline V gene lookup returns CDR1 DFQATT and CDR2 SNEGSKA (reference sequence). This CDR3 spans 12 amino acids. The germline V and J ends were trimmed by 5 bases and 1 base, with 9 bases remaining between them. CDR3 DNA: TGCAGTGCTGTCAGGGGATCCTACGAGCAGTACTTC. Protein sequence: CSAVRGSYEQYF.

This chain connects TRBV2 to TRBJ2-5, with D maybe TRBD1 (6 bases). The CDR3 is 16 amino acids. Trimming took 5 bases from V and 5 from J, leaving 21 bases between them. CDR1 and CDR2 (germline): SNHLY, FYNNEI. CDR3 loop: CASSPRLISQGETQYF. The CDR3 DNA reads TGTGCCAGCAGTCCAAGATTGATCTCTCAGGGGGAGACCCAGTACTTC.

The rearrangement joins TRBV2 to TRBJ2-3, with TRBD2 matching over 7 bases. V shed 6 bases and J 4 bases; nucleotides not matched to a gene: 7. Germline V lookup: CDR1 SNHLY, CDR2 FYNNEI. The length of the CDR3 is 14 residues. This chain's CDR3 is CASSGGTSADTQYF. In DNA form, the CDR3 reads TGTGCCAGCAGCGGGGGGACTTCGGCAGATACGCAGTATTTT.

This clonotype was observed a handful of times. The genes are TRBV3-1 and TRBJ1-4; D gene unclear. Germline V gene lookup returns CDR1 LGHDT and CDR2 YNNKEL (reference sequence). V dropped 1 base and J dropped 0 bases, with 12 bases sitting between them. The CDR3 extends over 17 amino acids. The CDR3 sequence is CASSQVVPGTTNEKLFF. The DNA for the CDR3 is TGTGCCAGCAGCCAAGTTGTCCCCGGGACAACTAATGAAAAACTGTTTTTT.